This T cell receptor beta chain derives from a study of glioma-infiltrating T cells after dendritic cell vaccination (dated by TCRdb to 2016 to 2017). Regarding the research as a whole: Of the 15 glioblastoma patients in the cohort, all drawn from Phase I and II dendritic cell vaccination trials, 9 were newly diagnosed and 6 had recurrent disease. Between the early 2000s and the early 2010s, the patients were given dendritic cell vaccination pulsed with autologous tumor lysate. The vaccine consisted of monocyte-derived dendritic cells cultured about 7 days with IL-4 and GM-CSF, then pulsed overnight with autologous tumor lysate. Each patient was given three intradermal dendritic cell vaccine injections, spaced two weeks apart, in the arm below the axilla. In glioblastoma patients vaccinated with dendritic cells, deep sequencing of TCR beta CDR3 regions served to measure the amount of tumor-infiltrating lymphocytes and to compare repertoires between tumor and blood. Survival after dendritic cell vaccination was correlated with TCR sequencing metrics, such as TIL content and the overlap between tumor and blood repertoires. Study-level results and caveats: The cohort was small and heterogeneous, and full blood and tumor sets were available for few patients, with initial-recurrent tumor pairs available for even fewer patients. The three-group TCR overlap response model was described as speculative and requiring prospective validation. After dendritic cell vaccination, a higher estimated pretreatment TIL content predicted longer time to progression and overall survival. No direct relationship between TCR clonality and survival was found, suggesting that a diverse polyclonal response may matter.

Reading the germline V gene gives CDR1 SGHVS and CDR2 FNYEAQ. Its CDR3 holds 18 amino acids, cysteine through phenylalanine. Just CDR3 DNA is preserved here, 54 bases in frame from base 1. The junction shows trimming of 1 base on V and 4 bases on J, plus 22 bases between the germline ends. What the time point label conveys for this sample: after dendritic cell vaccination, including at tumor progression/relapse. Patients were selected for having adequate residual fresh-frozen tumor tissue and more than two years of available survival data. An isocitrate dehydrogenase mutation was not carried by any of the glioblastoma patients, although molecular status was otherwise variable. PBMC were collected before vaccination, two weeks after the third vaccination, and at tumor progression if progression occurred. The Qiagen DNeasy Blood extraction Kit was used for extraction of genomic DNA. With respect to this clone: Its antigen target is currently unknown. Within one base of it there is no much larger clone, and no base qualities were kept.

Using the immunoSEQ assay, TCRB CDR3 regions were amplified from approximately 2.1 micrograms of genomic DNA, or from all available DNA when less than that was on hand. For multiplex PCR, 60 forward primers for TCR V beta segments and 13 reverse primers for J beta segments were used. Synthetic control templates were spiked into each sample at limiting dilution to estimate reads per starting template. Sequencing produced 87 bp reads on the Illumina HiSeq System. Under the source paper's analysis protocol: PCR and sequencing errors were removed by merging closely related sequences with a nearest neighbor algorithm. TCR overlap was measured as the percentage of unique tumor TCR beta sequences also present in the same patient's peripheral blood. In TCRdb, the immuneACCESS table is reduced to in-frame sequences with V and J assigned. These tables do not hold every clone; where another copy was compared, an unresolved V gene accounts for under half, and the others remain unexplained. V and J calls and clone size are as listed in that table; D and trimming were resolved from the DNA. The sample records 20,000 or so clones, roughly 90% of which are singletons. Together, the top ten hold roughly 2.9% of the sample.

The rearranged chain carries TRBV7-6 and TRBJ1-2, with TRBD1 perhaps the D gene, on 5 matching bases. Sequencing was performed on blood, taken after dendritic cell vaccination. The receptor was derived from a human donor with glioblastoma. The CDR3 protein sequence reads: CASSLGPIGQGSPYGYTF. The DNA sequence is given as TGTGCCAGCAGCTTAGGCCCTATTGGGCAGGGCTCCCCCTATGGCTACACCTTC.